This TCR beta chain was recovered during a study of Ad26.COV2.S vaccination and SARS-CoV-2 variants. Background on the study: Ad26.COV2.S shots went into the muscle once or twice, 56 days apart. Whole-study results and caveats: It is possible that the TCR breadth and depth analyses underestimated the total T cell responses.

Treatment noted: 19 received Ad26.COV2.S at low or high dose, single or two shots; a few received placebo; per-sample allocation not given. The samples date from day 63 after the first vaccine or placebo injection. This clone was counted only a few times. Its antigen is unknown. V was shortened by 3 bases and J by 4 bases, with 11 bases between the two germline ends. Germline CDR1 KGHDR, CDR2 SFDVKD. The CDR3 runs 15 residues. Assay: immunoSEQ multiplex PCR; the TCRdb copy retains only in-frame clones and omits some. The sample consists of approximately 350,000 clones, 80% to 90% of them appearing once.

This TCR derives from a person between 18 and 65 years old who received the Ad26.COV2.S COVID-19 vaccine or a placebo. The chain has TRBV24-1 and TRBJ2-2; D uncertain. This specimen was peripheral blood, taken in a trial of Ad26.COV2.S vaccine versus placebo. CDR3 bases: TGTGCCACCAGTGATCCCGGGCCGGGCACCGGGGAGCTGTTTTTT. It specifies CATSDPGPGTGELFF.